This entry lists 14 T cell receptor beta chains sequenced from one sample in a study of blood T cells in healthy people across ages. A J-beta primer mix and a sample-barcoded 5' primer were used in a second PCR of roughly 6 to 11 cycles. Via MiXCR, TCRdb re-called the 5' RACE reads, giving one row per CDR3 protein. The sample includes roughly 800,000 distinct CDR3 sequences, roughly 64% of them seen just once. Sequencing was performed on blood. The receptors were sampled from a man aged 25 to 45 in good health.

V and J are TRBV5-1 and TRBJ2-2; D might be TRBD2 (5 bases). Germline assignment: CDR1 SGHRS and CDR2 YFSETQ. Trimming stripped 4 bases from V and 2 bases from J, with 21 bases between. This CDR3 contains 18 residues. In DNA form, the CDR3 reads TGCGCCAGCAGCCGAGGACTGAATCGGGCGGTTAACACCGGGGAGCTGTTTTTT. Translated, it gives CASSRGLNRAVNTGELFF.

This chain links TRBV7-2 with TRBJ1-2, with D possibly TRBD1 on 5 matching bases. Deletions cut 5 bases from V and 6 bases from J, with 10 bases between. CDR3 length: 12 residues. Germline V gives CDR1 SGHTA, CDR2 FQGNSA. The CDR3 DNA reads TGTGCCAGCAGCCATTCACAGGATGGCTACACCTTC. The encoded protein is CASSHSQDGYTF.

The chain links TRBV7-3 to TRBJ2-7; TRBD1 is a possible D gene (5 bases). The better agreement between TRBJ2-1 and the DNA end casts doubt on the J call. The CDR3 extends over 13 amino acids. Germline CDR1 reads SGHTA; CDR2 reads FQGTGA. The CDR3, as DNA: TGTGCCAGCAGCATTCAGGGTGGCGATGAGCAGTTCTTC. As protein: CASSIQGGDEQFF.

The chain combines TRBV6-1 with TRBJ2-7; D uncertain. Germline CDR1 reads MNHNS; CDR2 reads SASEGT. Trimming shortened V by 10 bases and J by 3 bases, and 13 bases separated the two germline ends. The CDR3 has 12 amino acids. CDR3 sequence: CATLQAGYEQYF. The CDR3 nucleotides are TGTGCCACCCTACAAGCAGGCTACGAGCAGTACTTC.

The chain uses TRBV7-2 and TRBJ2-1; 7 nucleotides match TRBD2. Unmatched junction bases numbered 2, after V lost 2 bases and J lost 1 base. The CDR3 has 15 amino acids. CDR1 and CDR2 (germline): SGHTA, FQGNSA. The chain's CDR3 is CASSLLLASYNEQFF. As DNA, the CDR3 is TGTGCCAGCAGCTTACTACTAGCGTCCTACAATGAGCAGTTCTTC.

V and J are TRBV2 and TRBJ2-7, with 9 nucleotides matching TRBD2. Germline V gene lookup returns CDR1 SNHLY and CDR2 FYNNEI. This CDR3 contains 14 residues. Germline trimming cut 8 bases from V and 6 bases from J; bases unmatched to any gene: 11. CDR3 in DNA: TGTGCCAGCGGGTCCGGGACTAGCTTTCCCGAGCAGTACTTC. Residues: CASGSGTSFPEQYF.

This sequence joins TRBV5-6 and TRBJ2-1, with D tentatively TRBD1 (6 bases). V lost 0 bases to trimming and J lost 10 bases, with 23 bases between them. CDR3 length equals 17 residues. Germline assignment: CDR1 SGHDT and CDR2 YYEEEE. For the CDR3, the DNA is TGTGCCAGCAGCTTGGCCCTAACCGGGACATCGTCTTCCGAGCAGTTCTTC. The encoded protein is CASSLALTGTSSSEQFF.

This clonotype was observed a few times. The chain carries TRBV7-9 and TRBJ2-1, with D tentatively TRBD2 (6 bases). The CDR3 has 16 amino acids. Trimming removed 5 bases at V and 0 bases at J, with 14 bases between. CDR1 is SEHNR and CDR2 is FQNEAQ in the germline V gene (reference sequence). CDR3 coding DNA: TGTGCCAGCAGCCTGACCCCGCGGGACTCCTACAATGAGCAGTTCTTC. This encodes CASSLTPRDSYNEQFF.

J is TRBJ2-5 and V is TRBV4-2; D might be TRBD1 or TRBD2, each matching 5 bases. The V end lost 4 bases, the J end lost 1 base, and 10 bases lay between the germline ends. CDR1 is LGHNA and CDR2 is YNFKEQ in the germline V gene. This CDR3 comprises 14 residues. CDR3 sequence (DNA): TGTGCCAGCAGCCCCGGGACGGTCCAAGAGACCCAGTACTTC. It specifies CASSPGTVQETQYF.

This chain links TRBV6-6 with TRBJ1-2; no firm D call. V was cut by 8 bases and J by 3 bases, with 7 bases left in between. Per the germline V gene, CDR1 is MNHNY and CDR2 is SVGAGI (reference sequence). The CDR3 is made up of 11 amino acids. CDR3 sequence (DNA): TGTGCCAGCGACGGGGACTATGGCTACACCTTC. The encoded protein is CASDGDYGYTF.

The genes are TRBV6-1 and TRBJ1-2; 8 bases align to TRBD1. Losses at the gene ends were 7 bases for V and 7 bases for J; bases not matched to a gene: 14. The CDR3 is 15 amino acids. Germline V gene data show CDR1 as MNHNS and CDR2 as SASEGT. The CDR3 reads CASMTSQGAVSGYTF. The CDR3 nucleotides read TGTGCCAGCATGACATCTCAGGGGGCAGTTTCTGGCTACACCTTC.

This clonotype showed up just a few times. V gene TRBV4-3 combines with J gene TRBJ2-7; TRBD1 matches 9 bases. Germline V CDR1 and CDR2: LGHNA, YSLEER. This CDR3 comprises 15 residues. Unmatched junction bases numbered 5, after V lost 1 base and J lost 4 bases. The CDR3 DNA sequence: TGCGCCAGCAGCCAAGCACAGGGGGCGAGATACGAGCAGTACTTC. This translates into CASSQAQGARYEQYF.

The V call is TRBV20-1, the J call TRBJ1-5, with TRBD1 matching over 7 bases. V shed 4 bases and J 6 bases; nucleotides not matched to a gene: 6. This CDR3 has 13 residues. Germline V lookup: CDR1 DFQATT, CDR2 SNEGSKA (reference sequence). Written as DNA, the CDR3 is TGCAGTGCTAAGGACAGGAGGGCTCAGCCCCAGCATTTT. This gives the protein CSAKDRRAQPQHF.

V and J are TRBV7-9 and TRBJ1-2; the match to TRBD1 covers 7 bases. CDR3 length: 17 residues. Per germline, CDR1 SEHNR and CDR2 FQNEAQ (reference sequence). Trimming took 8 bases from V and 4 from J; bases not matched to a gene: 19. CDR3 protein: CASELPGQPIFFYGYTF. The DNA of the CDR3 is TGTGCCAGCGAGTTACCGGGACAGCCCATCTTCTTCTATGGCTACACCTTC. Together with reference TRBV7-9 and TRBJ1-2, the CDR3 gives the full variable domain: DTGVSQNPRHKITKRGQNVTFRCDPISEHNRLYWYRQTLGQGPEFLTYFQNEAQLEKSRLLSDRFSAERPKGSFSTLEIQRTEQGDSAMYLCASELPGQPIFFYGYTFGSGTRLTVV.